The 32 T cell receptor beta chains below come from one sample, sequenced in a study of lung T cells in sarcoidosis with Löfgren's syndrome. TCRdb processed the reads anew with MiXCR; each CDR3 protein has one entry. The top ten clones hold roughly 0.7% of a sample with some 19,000 distinct CDR3 sequences, around 20% of them seen once. Input material: CD4+ T cells from bronchoalveolar lavage. These receptors originate from a human donor with sarcoidosis (Löfgren's syndrome or another form), or a control subject (not recorded which).

This clonotype has at least ten counts. V is TRBV18 and J is TRBJ2-1; no firm D call. The germline CDR1 and CDR2 sequences are KGHSH and LQKENI. The CDR3 contains 13 residues. V was shortened by 3 bases and J by 4 bases, with 7 bases between the two germline ends. CDR3 nucleotides: TGTGCCAGCTCACCCCCCATTTACAATGAGCAGTTCTTC. It is translated as CASSPPIYNEQFF.

This clonotype was seen many times. V gene TRBV7-9 combines with J gene TRBJ2-5; a possible D gene is TRBD1 (5 bases). The CDR3 contains 14 residues. Germline assignment: CDR1 SEHNR and CDR2 FQNEAQ (reference sequence). V lost 1 base, J lost 3 bases, and 9 bases lay in between. The CDR3 region is CASSLEAREETQYF. The CDR3 region has the DNA TGTGCCAGCAGCTTAGAGGCCAGGGAAGAGACCCAGTACTTC. Full variable domain (rest looked up from reference TRBV7-9 and TRBJ2-5): DTGVSQNPRHKITKRGQNVTFRCDPISEHNRLYWYRQTLGQGPEFLTYFQNEAQLEKSRLLSDRFSAERPKGSFSTLEIQRTEQGDSAMYLCASSLEAREETQYFGPGTRLLVL.

This clonotype has at least ten counts. The CDR3 loop reads CASSQGTRAYEQYF. The CDR3 DNA sequence: TGTGCCAGCAGCCAAGGAACCCGGGCCTACGAGCAGTACTTC. This chain uses TRBV4-2 with TRBJ2-7; unclear D gene. Trimming cost V 1 base and J 2 bases, with 9 bases left between them. CDR3 size: 14 residues. Germline CDR1 is LGHNA and CDR2 is YNFKEQ.

This clonotype was observed at least ten times. This chain uses TRBV11-1 with TRBJ2-5; no reliable D call. Germline CDR1 and CDR2: SGHAT and FQDESV (reference sequence). V was clipped by 5 bases and J by 3 bases, with 19 bases between them. This CDR3 region has 16 residues. In nucleotides, the CDR3 is TGTGCCAGCAGCAGGGCAAGTTGGGTCCCAGAAGAGACCCAGTACTTC. Residues: CASSRASWVPEETQYF.

By sample fraction, this clonotype is medium-sized. CDR3 amino acids: CASNRNTGAEAFF. The CDR3 nucleotides read TGTGCCAGCAACAGAAACACAGGAGCTGAAGCTTTCTTT. The J gene is TRBJ1-1, the V gene TRBV27; D may be TRBD1 (5 bases). Between the trimmed V and J ends, which lost 7 bases and 6 bases, there was a span of 15 bases. Germline CDR1 is MNHEY and CDR2 is SMNVEV (reference sequence). The CDR3 length is 13 residues.

In its sample, this clonotype was seen a few times. V usage is TRBV18 and J usage is TRBJ1-3; tentatively, D is TRBD1 (5 bases). The V gene's germline CDR1 is KGHSH and CDR2 LQKENI. This CDR3 contains 18 residues. V gave up 3 bases and J gave up 0 bases, with 18 bases separating them. In nucleotides, the CDR3 is TGTGCCAGCTCACCGTCGACAGCTTTGGCCAACTCTGGAAACACCATATATTTT. This encodes CASSPSTALANSGNTIYF.

As concerns this clonotype: Relative to the germline gene, one junction end is altered; a read error may explain this. This chain uses TRBV18 with TRBJ2-7, with D maybe TRBD1 (5 bases). Germline loops: CDR1 KGHSH, CDR2 LQKENI. This CDR3 spans 12 amino acids. The CDR3 protein is CSSSPGTYEQYF. The CDR3 DNA reads TGTTCCAGCTCACCAGGGACCTACGAGCAGTACTTC.

Concerning this clonotype itself: A much more abundant neighbour one base away suggests this may be a read error. This chain connects TRBV28 to TRBJ1-4, with D possibly being TRBD1 (5 bases). The CDR3 is 15 amino acids. Germline CDR1 is MDHEN and CDR2 is SYDVKM. In DNA, the CDR3 is TGTGCCAGCAGTCCCTCAGGGTCAACTAATGATAAACTGTTTTTT. It codes for CASSPSGSTNDKLFF.

This clonotype is a singleton in its sample. The conserved phenylalanine or tryptophan normally closing the CDR3 is absent here, so this likely arose from a read error. The chain couples TRBV11-2 to TRBJ2-1, with 11 nucleotides matching TRBD1. V gave up 3 bases and J gave up 9 bases; unmatched junction bases: 4. Looked up from germline, CDR1 is SGHAT and CDR2 is FQNNGV. This CDR3 is 14 amino acids long. DNA of the CDR3: TGTGCCAGCAGCTTCCTGGGACAGGGGGTTGAGCAGTTCCTC. Its protein product is CASSFLGQGVEQFL.

This clonotype has a count of ten or more. The chain recombines TRBV14 with TRBJ1-1; D is unclear. Germline V gives CDR1 SGHDN, CDR2 FVKESK. There are 14 residues in the CDR3. Trimming shortened V by 0 bases and J by 1 base, and 6 bases separated the two germline ends. The DNA for the CDR3 is TGTGCCAGCAGCCAAGAAGGGCAGAACACTGAAGCTTTCTTT. Translated, it gives CASSQEGQNTEAFF.

Comments on this clonotype: This may stem from a read error, because a much larger clone lies one nucleotide away. J is TRBJ1-5 and V is TRBV20-1, with no clear D. Per the germline V gene, CDR1 is DFQATT and CDR2 is SNEGSKA (reference sequence). V shed 1 base and J shed 2 bases, with 9 bases lying between them. The CDR3 runs 14 residues. DNA for the CDR3: TGCAGTGCTAGAGGGACTGTCGGCAATCAGCCCCAGCATTTT. Translated: CSARGTVGNQPQHF.

The V call is TRBV10-3, the J call TRBJ2-7; D remains unclear. The germline V gene encodes CDR1 ENHRY and CDR2 SYGVKD. Trimming stripped 8 bases from V and 0 bases from J, with 8 bases between. The CDR3 loop spans 12 amino acids. CDR3 nucleotide sequence: TGTGCCATCGGATTAAACTCCTACGAGCAGTACTTC. This encodes CAIGLNSYEQYF.

This clonotype was observed once. Since a much larger clone is just one base distant, this may be a read error. The chain combines TRBV28 with TRBJ2-1, with 7 bases identical to TRBD2. CDR1 is MDHEN, CDR2 SYDVKM, per germline. This CDR3 spans 17 amino acids. V trimming: 10 bases; J trimming: 2 bases; junction bases outside the gene matches: 17. CDR3 in amino acids: CANSPGTNVGTYNEQFF. The CDR3 DNA reads TGTGCCAACAGCCCCGGGACTAACGTAGGCACCTACAATGAGCAGTTCTTC.

By share, this clonotype counts as medium-sized. This chain uses TRBV15 with TRBJ1-1; no firm D call. Germline CDR1 LNHNV, CDR2 YYDKDF (reference sequence). Trimming stripped 0 bases from V and 2 bases from J, with 10 bases between. The CDR3 loop spans 15 amino acids. The CDR3 bases are TGTGCCACCAGCAGAGATCCGGGGATCAACACTGAAGCTTTCTTT. Its translation is CATSRDPGINTEAFF.

This clonotype was counted at least ten times. J is TRBJ1-1 and V is TRBV4-2; D unclear. Trimming took off 5 bases at V and 1 base at J, with 5 bases between the two ends. Germline loops: CDR1 LGHNA, CDR2 YNFKEQ. This CDR3 is built from 12 residues. CDR3 in amino acids: CASSSGNTEAFF. The CDR3 region has the DNA TGTGCCAGCAGCTCGGGGAACACTGAAGCTTTCTTT.

The chain carries TRBV5-6 and TRBJ2-1; D call uncertain. V lost 0 bases to trimming and J lost 7 bases, with 8 bases between them. The germline gives CDR1 SGHDT, CDR2 YYEEEE. The CDR3 covers 13 residues. The CDR3 bases are TGTGCCAGCAGCTTGGGGGTAGTGAATGAGCAGTTCTTC. Translation gives CASSLGVVNEQFF. Drawing the rest from reference TRBV5-6 and TRBJ2-1, the complete variable domain is DAGVTQSPTHLIKTRGQQVTLRCSPKSGHDTVSWYQQALGQGPQFIFQYYEEEERQRGNFPDRFSGHQFPNYSSELNVNALLLGDSALYLCASSLGVVNEQFFGPGTRLTVL.

There are many counts of this clonotype. The rearrangement links TRBV4-2 to TRBJ2-1, with 12 bases matching TRBD2. The CDR3 is made up of 16 amino acids. CDR1 is LGHNA and CDR2 is YNFKEQ in the germline V gene. The ends lost 4 bases at V and 6 bases at J; junction bases unmatched: 7. The CDR3 here is CASSRRLAGVSNEQFF. The CDR3 DNA reads as TGTGCCAGCAGCCGACGACTAGCGGGAGTCTCCAATGAGCAGTTCTTC.

This clonotype was picked up many times. The chain employs TRBV2 and TRBJ2-3, with D perhaps TRBD2 (6 bases). The CDR3 runs 15 residues. In germline, CDR1 is SNHLY, CDR2 FYNNEI. Trimming removed 7 bases from V and 3 bases from J, with 17 bases in between. The CDR3 region is CASTISGIGTDTQYF. The CDR3 DNA is TGTGCCAGCACTATTAGCGGAATCGGGACAGATACGCAGTATTTT.

This clonotype was observed a handful of times. The genes are TRBV10-3 and TRBJ2-5, with 7 bases that match TRBD1. CDR1 ENHRY and CDR2 SYGVKD come from the germline V gene. The CDR3 consists of 13 residues. Germline trimming cut 4 bases from V and 1 base from J; bases unmatched to any gene: 0. The CDR3 bases are TGTGCCATCAGTGGACAGGGCCAAGAGACCCAGTACTTC. Translation gives CAISGQGQETQYF.

Ten or more counts support this clonotype. The chain couples TRBV20-1 to TRBJ1-1, with no clear D. The CDR3 runs to 13 residues. The germline V gene has CDR1 DFQATT and CDR2 SNEGSKA (reference sequence). Trimming removed 7 bases at V and 1 base at J, with 13 bases between. The DNA of the CDR3 is TGCAGTGTCAGTCCCCGGAGGAACACTGAAGCTTTCTTT. It is translated as CSVSPRRNTEAFF.

This clonotype showed up many times. V gene TRBV28 combines with J gene TRBJ1-4; D is ambiguous. The CDR3 runs 13 residues. Looked up from germline, CDR1 is MDHEN and CDR2 is SYDVKM. V was trimmed by 2 bases and J by 8 bases, leaving 9 bases between them. In DNA, the CDR3 is TGTGCCAGCAGTTTACTCATGGAGGAAAAACTGTTTTTT. Translated: CASSLLMEEKLFF.

This clonotype showed up just a few times. The genes are TRBV11-1 and TRBJ2-3, with a weak D call TRBD2 (5 bases). The V gene lost 5 bases and the J gene lost 0 bases, with 21 bases spanning the gap. The CDR3 covers 18 residues. Germline CDR1 reads SGHAT; CDR2 reads FQDESV (reference sequence). The CDR3 sequence is CASSRDFGLTSSTDTQYF. CDR3 coding DNA: TGTGCCAGCAGCAGGGATTTCGGACTGACATCCAGCACAGATACGCAGTATTTT.

The chain has TRBV7-6 and TRBJ2-5; no firm D call. CDR1 and CDR2 (germline): SGHVS, FNYEAQ. Trimming took 0 bases from V and 0 from J, leaving 11 bases between them. The CDR3 is 16 amino acids. CDR3 amino acids: CASSLALGMYQETQYF. The CDR3 bases are TGTGCCAGCAGCTTAGCGCTAGGGATGTACCAAGAGACCCAGTACTTC.

The chain joins TRBV29-1 to TRBJ1-1; unclear D gene. This CDR3 contains 13 residues. V lost 0 bases and J lost 1, with 6 bases in between. CDR1 and CDR2 (germline): SQVTM, ANQGSEA. The CDR3 nucleotides are TGCAGCGTTGAAGATTATCGGAACACTGAAGCTTTCTTT. This gives the protein CSVEDYRNTEAFF.

This clonotype was seen repeatedly, ten times or more. The chain employs TRBV7-2 and TRBJ1-5, with D unresolved. The germline V gene encodes CDR1 SGHTA and CDR2 FQGNSA. The CDR3 is made up of 13 amino acids. With 5 bases removed from V and 3 bases from J, the gap between germline ends came to 8 bases. The CDR3 DNA reads TGTGCCAGCAGCCTTAGATTCAATCAGCCCCAGCATTTT. This codes for CASSLRFNQPQHF.

This clonotype was found a few times. V usage is TRBV5-4 and J usage is TRBJ2-7; no clear D. Per germline, CDR1 SGHNT and CDR2 YYREEE (reference sequence). The CDR3 spans 15 residues. V was cut by 2 bases and J by 3 bases, with 15 bases left in between. The CDR3 bases are TGTGCCAGCAGCTTTGGTGGAGTCCCCCTCTACGAGCAGTACTTC. Protein product: CASSFGGVPLYEQYF.

In regard to this clonotype: A read error is possible here, since a much larger clone lies one base away. The chain joins TRBV7-9 to TRBJ2-5, with D perhaps TRBD1 or TRBD2 (5 bases each). Germline V gene data show CDR1 as SEHNR and CDR2 as FQNEAQ (reference sequence). Trimming left V 6 bases short and J 3 bases short, with 14 bases between. The CDR3 sequence is 14 residues long. As DNA, the CDR3 is TGTGCCAGCAGAGAGGGCAGGGCAAAAGAGACCCAGTACTTC. The encoded protein is CASREGRAKETQYF.

The sample holds many counts of this clonotype. The rearrangement joins TRBV4-2 to TRBJ2-1; the match to TRBD1 covers 8 bases. V was pared by 2 bases and J by 6 bases, with 3 bases of the junction left unmatched. The CDR3 contains 14 residues. CDR1 and CDR2 (germline): LGHNA, YNFKEQ. The CDR3 nucleotides read TGTGCCAGCAGCCAATCGGACAGGGCCAATGAGCAGTTCTTC. Its protein product is CASSQSDRANEQFF.

This clonotype is deemed medium-sized. The genes are TRBV27 and TRBJ2-5, with 10 bases identical to TRBD2. The V segment lost 5 bases and the J segment 0 bases; nucleotides outside the gene matches: 6. Germline CDR1 and CDR2: MNHEY and SMNVEV (reference sequence). This CDR3 region has 16 residues. The CDR3 coding sequence is TGTGCCAGCAGTACGGGACTAGCGCACAACCAAGAGACCCAGTACTTC. It is translated as CASSTGLAHNQETQYF.

The sample holds a few counts of this clonotype. V gene TRBV5-1 combines with J gene TRBJ2-5; TRBD1 agrees at 9 bases. V gave up 4 bases and J gave up 9 bases; unmatched junction bases: 16. CDR3 size: 16 residues. Per the germline V gene, CDR1 is SGHRS and CDR2 is YFSETQ. The CDR3 reads CASSHPTGGLAAAQYF. In DNA form, the CDR3 reads TGCGCCAGCAGCCACCCCACAGGGGGCTTAGCAGCGGCCCAGTACTTC.

This clonotype was recorded once. A much larger clone lies one base from this, so it may be a read error. The V and J genes are TRBV28 and TRBJ2-1; no firm D call. Germline CDR1 MDHEN, CDR2 SYDVKM. The CDR3 has 16 amino acids. CDR3 in amino acids: CASSFRTFSSYSEQFF. In DNA form, the CDR3 reads TGTGCCAGCAGTTTTCGTACATTTAGCTCCTACAGTGAGCAGTTCTTC.

This clonotype has just a few counts. In DNA form, the CDR3 reads TGCGCCAGCAGCCATCTCCTAGGGACAGGGCGCGAGCAGTACTTC. Amino acid sequence: CASSHLLGTGREQYF. The chain employs TRBV4-1 and TRBJ2-7, with 9 positions matching TRBD1. CDR1 is MGHRA and CDR2 is YSYEKL in the germline V gene. The V gene end was trimmed by 3 bases and the J gene end by 6 bases; junction bases not matched to a gene: 9. The CDR3 loop spans 15 amino acids.